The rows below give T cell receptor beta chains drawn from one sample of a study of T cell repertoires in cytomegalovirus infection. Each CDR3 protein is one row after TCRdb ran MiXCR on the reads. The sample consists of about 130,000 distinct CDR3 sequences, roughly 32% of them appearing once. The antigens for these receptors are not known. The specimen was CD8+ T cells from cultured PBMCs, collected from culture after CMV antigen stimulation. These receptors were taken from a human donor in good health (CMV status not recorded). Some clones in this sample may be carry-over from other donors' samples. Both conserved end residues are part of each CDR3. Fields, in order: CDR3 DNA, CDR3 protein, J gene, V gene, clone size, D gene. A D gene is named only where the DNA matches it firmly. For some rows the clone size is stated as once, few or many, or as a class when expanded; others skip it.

CDR3 DNA: TGTGCCAGCAGCGCCAGCGGGGGGGCCACGGGGGCCAACGTCCTGACTTTC; CDR3 protein: CASSASGGATGANVLTF; J gene: TRBJ2-6; V gene: TRBV7-3; clone size: once; D gene: TRBD2
CDR3 DNA: TGTGCCAGCAGTTGGGGCGTCGCTGAAGCTTTCTTT; CDR3 protein: CASSWGVAEAFF; J gene: TRBJ1-1; V gene: TRBV7-9; clone size: once; D gene: .
CDR3 DNA: TGTGCCAGCAGCTTAGTTTCGGGAGTATCCTACAATGAGCAGTTCTTC; CDR3 protein: CASSLVSGVSYNEQFF; J gene: TRBJ2-1; V gene: TRBV7-8; clone size: few; D gene: .
CDR3 DNA: TGTGCCACCAGTGAACCTGGCCGTTACGAGCAGTACTTC; CDR3 protein: CATSEPGRYEQYF; J gene: TRBJ2-7; V gene: TRBV24-1; clone size: many; D gene: .
CDR3 DNA: TGTGCCAGTAGTACCCGACAGGGTGAAGCTTTCTTT; CDR3 protein: CASSTRQGEAFF; J gene: TRBJ1-1; V gene: TRBV19; clone size: many; D gene: TRBD1
CDR3 DNA: TGTGCCAGCAGCTTAGTGGAGGGGTCCTACGAGCAGTACTTC; CDR3 protein: CASSLVEGSYEQYF; J gene: TRBJ2-7; V gene: TRBV7-2; clone size: many; D gene: .
CDR3 DNA: TGTGCCAGCAGTTTCGACAGGGCGAACACCGGGGAGCTGTTTTTT; CDR3 protein: CASSFDRANTGELFF; J gene: TRBJ2-2; V gene: TRBV6-6; clone size: .; D gene: TRBD1
CDR3 DNA: TGTGCCAGCAGTCGATCGACAGTTCCCCAGGAGACCCAGTACTTC; CDR3 protein: CASSRSTVPQETQYF; J gene: TRBJ2-5; V gene: TRBV6-1; clone size: few; D gene: .
CDR3 DNA: TGTGCCAGCAGCTCGACGGGGATGGGCTACAATGAGCAGTTCTTC; CDR3 protein: CASSSTGMGYNEQFF; J gene: TRBJ2-1; V gene: TRBV11-3; clone size: few; D gene: .
CDR3 DNA: TGTGCCAGCAGTCCTCTTAATACCGGGAACACTGAAGCTTTCTTT; CDR3 protein: CASSPLNTGNTEAFF; J gene: TRBJ1-1; V gene: TRBV12-3/TRBV12-4; clone size: few; D gene: .
CDR3 DNA: TGTGCCAGCAGCTGGACTAGCGGGGGAGGTTGGTTCTTC; CDR3 protein: CASSWTSGGGWFF; J gene: TRBJ2-1; V gene: TRBV6-2/TRBV6-3; clone size: .; D gene: TRBD2
CDR3 DNA: TGTGCCAGCAGCTTATACGGGGGGGACAATGAGCAGTTCTTC; CDR3 protein: CASSLYGGDNEQFF; J gene: TRBJ2-1; V gene: TRBV7-9; clone size: many; D gene: TRBD2
CDR3 DNA: TGTGCCAGCAGTCCCTGGGCTCAGCCCCAGCATTTT; CDR3 protein: CASSPWAQPQHF; J gene: TRBJ1-5; V gene: TRBV28; clone size: .; D gene: .
CDR3 DNA: TGCGCCAGCAGCCAAGATCCTGACGGCAGGGAAATGCCTAGGGTAGAGACCCAGTACTTC; CDR3 protein: CASSQDPDGREMPRVETQYF; J gene: TRBJ2-5; V gene: TRBV4-1; clone size: few; D gene: .
CDR3 DNA: TGTGCCAGCAGTAAACAGGGGGGGACCTACGAGCAGTACTTC; CDR3 protein: CASSKQGGTYEQYF; J gene: TRBJ2-7; V gene: TRBV6-5; clone size: .; D gene: .
CDR3 DNA: TGTGCCAGCAGTTACTCGCAGGGACCCTACGAGCAGTACTTC; CDR3 protein: CASSYSQGPYEQYF; J gene: TRBJ2-7; V gene: TRBV6-2/TRBV6-3; clone size: .; D gene: .
CDR3 DNA: TGTGCCAGCAGTTTATGGTCCGGGGAGCTGTTTTTT; CDR3 protein: CASSLWSGELFF; J gene: TRBJ2-2; V gene: TRBV28; clone size: many; D gene: .
CDR3 DNA: TGTGCCAGCAGTCCCTCCGGGGGGGACAGGGCCTACGAGCAGTACTTC; CDR3 protein: CASSPSGGDRAYEQYF; J gene: TRBJ2-7; V gene: TRBV27; clone size: .; D gene: .
CDR3 DNA: TGTGCCAGTAGTATGGGGGGGACCTACAATGAGCAGTTCTTC; CDR3 protein: CASSMGGTYNEQFF; J gene: TRBJ2-1; V gene: TRBV19; clone size: .; D gene: TRBD2
CDR3 DNA: TGTGCCAGCAGCCCGACTATTTCCACCGGGGAGCTGTTTTTT; CDR3 protein: CASSPTISTGELFF; J gene: TRBJ2-2; V gene: TRBV6-2/TRBV6-3; clone size: few; D gene: .
CDR3 DNA: TGTGCCAGCAGTGCCTCCGGGACTGGGGGTGGCTACGAGCAGTACTTC; CDR3 protein: CASSASGTGGGYEQYF; J gene: TRBJ2-7; V gene: TRBV25-1; clone size: .; D gene: .
CDR3 DNA: TGTGCCAGCATCGGACAGAACACAGATACGCAGTATTTT; CDR3 protein: CASIGQNTDTQYF; J gene: TRBJ2-3; V gene: TRBV5-3; clone size: once; D gene: .
CDR3 DNA: TGTGCCAGCAGCTTCTACTGGGGCGGGGAGACCCAGTACTTC; CDR3 protein: CASSFYWGGETQYF; J gene: TRBJ2-5; V gene: TRBV11-2; clone size: .; D gene: .
CDR3 DNA: TGTGCCAGCAGCTTATCCCCAAGGGAATTAGCGGGGGGCCCAGGCCACTCCAATGAGCAGTTCTTC; CDR3 protein: CASSLSPRELAGGPGHSNEQFF; J gene: TRBJ2-1; V gene: TRBV7-3; clone size: .; D gene: TRBD2
CDR3 DNA: TGTGCCATCAGTGAGTTAATGGGAACCTACGAGCAGTACTTC; CDR3 protein: CAISELMGTYEQYF; J gene: TRBJ2-7; V gene: TRBV10-3; clone size: .; D gene: .
CDR3 DNA: TGTGCCAGCAGTTACTCGGGGGGGAGGAATGAGCAGTTCTTC; CDR3 protein: CASSYSGGRNEQFF; J gene: TRBJ2-1; V gene: TRBV6-5; clone size: .; D gene: TRBD2
CDR3 DNA: TGTGCCAGCGCCCCCTTCGACACATACAATGAGCAGTTCTTC; CDR3 protein: CASAPFDTYNEQFF; J gene: TRBJ2-1; V gene: TRBV9; clone size: .; D gene: .
CDR3 DNA: TGTGCCAGCAGTAACAGGGGGCCCCACGAGCAGTACTTC; CDR3 protein: CASSNRGPHEQYF; J gene: TRBJ2-7; V gene: TRBV28; clone size: .; D gene: TRBD1